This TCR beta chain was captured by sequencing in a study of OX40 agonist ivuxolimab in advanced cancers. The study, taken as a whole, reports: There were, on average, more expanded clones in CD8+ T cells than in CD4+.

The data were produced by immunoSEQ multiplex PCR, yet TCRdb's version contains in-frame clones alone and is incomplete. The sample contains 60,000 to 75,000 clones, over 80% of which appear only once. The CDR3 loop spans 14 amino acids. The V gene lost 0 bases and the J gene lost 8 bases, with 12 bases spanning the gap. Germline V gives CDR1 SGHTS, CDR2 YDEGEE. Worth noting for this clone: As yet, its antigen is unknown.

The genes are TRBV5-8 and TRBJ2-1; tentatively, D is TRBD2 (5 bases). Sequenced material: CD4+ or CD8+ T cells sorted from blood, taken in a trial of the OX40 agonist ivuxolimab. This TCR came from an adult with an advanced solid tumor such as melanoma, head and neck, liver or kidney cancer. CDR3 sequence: CASSLEGSADEQFF. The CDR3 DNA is TGTGCCAGCAGCTTGGAAGGGAGCGCCGATGAGCAGTTCTTC. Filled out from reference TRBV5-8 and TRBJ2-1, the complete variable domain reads EAGVTQSPTHLIKTRGQQATLRCSPISGHTSVYWYQQALGLGLQFLLWYDEGEERNRGNFPPRFSGRQFPNYSSELNVNALELEDSALYLCASSLEGSADEQFFGPGTRLTVL.